This is a list of T cell receptor beta chains from one sample in a study of TIL therapy for anti-PD-1-resistant metastatic lung cancer. The assay was immunoSEQ multiplex PCR, and TCRdb's table has in-frame clones only and misses some. The sample includes about 44,000 clones, roughly 85% of them seen just once. The sequencing used blood, collected at baseline. The receptors originated from an older man with non-small cell lung cancer. Each CDR3 is given with its conserved first and last residue. Fields, in order: J gene, V gene, CDR3 protein.

j_call: TRBJ1-1
v_call: TRBV7-8
cdr3_aa: CASSPTPSVGKTEAFF

j_call: TRBJ1-5
v_call: TRBV10-3
cdr3_aa: CAISEGVQPQHF

j_call: TRBJ2-7
v_call: TRBV29-1
cdr3_aa: CSVKNWDAHEQYF

j_call: TRBJ1-6
v_call: TRBV25-1
cdr3_aa: CASIGDSNSPLHF

j_call: TRBJ2-7
v_call: TRBV19
cdr3_aa: CASSIIEGVGEQYF

j_call: TRBJ2-3
v_call: TRBV2
cdr3_aa: CASSEARTLEGTDTQYF

j_call: TRBJ2-7
v_call: TRBV2
cdr3_aa: CASSDETSGVYEQYF

j_call: TRBJ1-1
v_call: TRBV5-4
cdr3_aa: CASSLQGGGTEAFF

j_call: TRBJ1-6
v_call: TRBV13
cdr3_aa: CASSLGLGMDSPLHF

j_call: TRBJ1-5
v_call: TRBV5-1
cdr3_aa: CASSLEGINQPQHF

j_call: TRBJ2-5
v_call: TRBV5-6
cdr3_aa: CASSLDRAVRETQYF

j_call: TRBJ2-1
v_call: TRBV15
cdr3_aa: CATSREKSVRSYNEQFF

j_call: TRBJ2-1
v_call: TRBV28
cdr3_aa: CASSTTSPGSYNEQFF

j_call: TRBJ2-7
v_call: TRBV30
cdr3_aa: CACISSGNYEQYF

j_call: TRBJ1-1
v_call: TRBV5-4
cdr3_aa: CASSQTENTEAFF

j_call: TRBJ2-2
v_call: TRBV6-5
cdr3_aa: CASSYGLAVNTGELFF

j_call: TRBJ1-1
v_call: TRBV7-6
cdr3_aa: CASSLRDRGEMHTEAFF

j_call: TRBJ1-1
v_call: TRBV6-6
cdr3_aa: CASSYTDRVNTEAFF

j_call: TRBJ2-4
v_call: TRBV6-1
cdr3_aa: CASRAGQGKGDIQYF

j_call: TRBJ2-3
v_call: TRBV7-2
cdr3_aa: CASSQGTVRTDTQYF

j_call: TRBJ1-3
v_call: TRBV5-8
cdr3_aa: CASSQGGRGNTIYF

j_call: TRBJ2-3
v_call: TRBV27
cdr3_aa: CASSPSTDTQYF

j_call: TRBJ2-1
v_call: TRBV5-5
cdr3_aa: CASSLLEGSYNEQFF

j_call: TRBJ2-5
v_call: TRBV28
cdr3_aa: CASSSGTTLEETQYF

j_call: TRBJ1-4
v_call: TRBV28
cdr3_aa: CASSSGGAGEKLFF

j_call: TRBJ1-2
v_call: TRBV5-1
cdr3_aa: CASSRGEDGYTF

j_call: TRBJ2-7
v_call: TRBV7-3
cdr3_aa: CASSPKGGLASYEQYF

j_call: TRBJ1-2
v_call: TRBV7-2
cdr3_aa: CASSLGRQGIHYGYTF

j_call: TRBJ2-3
v_call: TRBV4-3
cdr3_aa: CASSQEGAGGPADTQYF

j_call: TRBJ1-4
v_call: TRBV1
cdr3_aa: CTSSPGPTTGEKLFF

j_call: TRBJ1-3
v_call: TRBV4-1
cdr3_aa: CASSQGRAAGRSSGNTIYF

j_call: TRBJ1-6
v_call: TRBV5-1
cdr3_aa: CASSLTGQGGRAYNSPLHF

j_call: TRBJ1-5
v_call: TRBV2
cdr3_aa: CASSVQGTNQPQHF

j_call: TRBJ2-4
v_call: TRBV5-1
cdr3_aa: CASSFGGQGNIQYF

j_call: TRBJ2-3
v_call: TRBV2
cdr3_aa: CASSMGLATDTQYF

j_call: TRBJ1-2
v_call: TRBV19
cdr3_aa: CASKADRLYGYTF

j_call: TRBJ2-5
v_call: TRBV5-1
cdr3_aa: CASSARGLDKETQYF

j_call: TRBJ2-1
v_call: TRBV11-2
cdr3_aa: CASSRASGTYNEQFF

j_call: TRBJ2-7
v_call: TRBV27
cdr3_aa: CASSSGREGIYEQYF

j_call: TRBJ2-1
v_call: TRBV7-9
cdr3_aa: CASSLGLAGPYNEQFF